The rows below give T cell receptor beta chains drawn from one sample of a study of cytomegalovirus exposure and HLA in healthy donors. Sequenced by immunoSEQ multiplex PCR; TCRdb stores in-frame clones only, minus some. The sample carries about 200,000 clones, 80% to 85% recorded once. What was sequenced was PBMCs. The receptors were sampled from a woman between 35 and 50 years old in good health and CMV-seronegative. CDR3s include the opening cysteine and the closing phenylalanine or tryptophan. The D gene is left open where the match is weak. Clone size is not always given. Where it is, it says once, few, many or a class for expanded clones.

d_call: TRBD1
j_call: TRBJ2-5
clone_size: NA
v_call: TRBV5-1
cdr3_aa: CASSMGQLQETQYF
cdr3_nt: TGCGCCAGCAGCATGGGACAGTTACAAGAGACCCAGTACTTC

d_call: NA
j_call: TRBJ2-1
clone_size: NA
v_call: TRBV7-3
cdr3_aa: CASSPPDRYNEQFF
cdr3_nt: TGTGCCAGCAGCCCACCGGACAGATACAATGAGCAGTTCTTC

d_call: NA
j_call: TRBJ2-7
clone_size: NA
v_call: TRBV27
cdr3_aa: CASKYLSSYEQYF
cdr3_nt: TGTGCCAGCAAATATCTCTCCTCCTACGAGCAGTACTTC

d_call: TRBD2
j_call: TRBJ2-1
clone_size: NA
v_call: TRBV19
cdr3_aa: CASNLGGRVGGEQFF
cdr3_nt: TGTGCCAGTAATCTCGGCGGGAGGGTCGGAGGTGAGCAGTTCTTC

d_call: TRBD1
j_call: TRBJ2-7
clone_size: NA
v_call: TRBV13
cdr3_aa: CASSTRGQGSYEQYF
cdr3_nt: TGTGCCAGCAGCACCCGAGGACAGGGGTCCTACGAGCAGTACTTC

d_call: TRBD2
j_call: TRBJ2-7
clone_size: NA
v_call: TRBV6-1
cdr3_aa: CASSVQSGEGGREQYF
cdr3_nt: TGTGCCAGCAGTGTTCAAAGCGGGGAAGGAGGGCGAGAGCAGTACTTC

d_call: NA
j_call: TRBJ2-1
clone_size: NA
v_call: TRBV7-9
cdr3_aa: CASSGTGLNEQFF
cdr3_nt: TGTGCCAGCAGCGGAACAGGGCTCAATGAGCAGTTCTTC

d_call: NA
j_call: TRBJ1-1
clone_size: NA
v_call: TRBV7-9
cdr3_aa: CASRSGVGEAFF
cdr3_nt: TGTGCCAGCAGATCCGGGGTCGGTGAAGCTTTCTTT

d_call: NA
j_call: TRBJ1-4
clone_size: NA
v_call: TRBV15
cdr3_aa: CATSSWGSTNEKLFF
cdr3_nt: TGTGCCACCAGCAGCTGGGGCTCAACTAATGAAAAACTGTTTTTT

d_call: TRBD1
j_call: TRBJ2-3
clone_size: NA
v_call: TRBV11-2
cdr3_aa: CASSSGQSHSTDTQYF
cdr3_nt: TGTGCCAGCAGCTCGGGACAGAGCCACAGCACAGATACGCAGTATTTT

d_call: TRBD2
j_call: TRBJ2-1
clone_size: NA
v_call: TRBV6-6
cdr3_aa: CASSYSASGPLDEQFF
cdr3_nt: TGTGCCAGCAGTTACTCGGCTAGCGGGCCGCTGGATGAGCAGTTCTTC

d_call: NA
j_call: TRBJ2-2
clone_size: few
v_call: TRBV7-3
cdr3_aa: CASSLRVSEDTGELFF
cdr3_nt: TGTGCCAGCAGCTTACGGGTGTCGGAAGACACCGGGGAGCTGTTTTTT

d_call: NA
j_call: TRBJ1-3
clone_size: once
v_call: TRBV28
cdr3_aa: CASSFSTTSGNTIYF
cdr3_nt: TGTGCCAGCAGTTTCTCCACTACCTCTGGAAACACCATATATTTT

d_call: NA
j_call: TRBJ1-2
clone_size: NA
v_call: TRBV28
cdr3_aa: CASKRGMLAHHGYTF
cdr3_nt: TGTGCCAGCAAGAGGGGGATGTTGGCCCATCATGGCTACACCTTC

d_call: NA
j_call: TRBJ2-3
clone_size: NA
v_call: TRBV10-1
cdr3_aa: CASSDGGASTDTQYF
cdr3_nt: TGCGCCAGCAGTGACGGGGGAGCTAGCACAGATACGCAGTATTTT

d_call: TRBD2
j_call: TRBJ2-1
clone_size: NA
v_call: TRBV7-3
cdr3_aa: CASSLTVAGEQFF
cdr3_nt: TGTGCCAGCAGCTTAACCGTAGCGGGCGAGCAGTTCTTC

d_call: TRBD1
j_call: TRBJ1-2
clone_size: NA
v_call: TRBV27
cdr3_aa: CASTSTGTGFSYGYTF
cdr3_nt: TGTGCCAGCACATCAACCGGGACAGGGTTTTCGTATGGCTACACCTTC

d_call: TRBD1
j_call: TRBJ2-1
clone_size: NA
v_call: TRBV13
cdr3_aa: CASSWVQGASYNEQFF
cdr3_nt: TGTGCCAGCAGCTGGGTACAGGGGGCTTCCTACAATGAGCAGTTCTTC

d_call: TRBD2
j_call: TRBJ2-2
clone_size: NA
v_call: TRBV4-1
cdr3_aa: CASSQRLTSGRWNTGELFF
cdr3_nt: TGCGCCAGCAGCCAAAGGCTCACTAGCGGGAGGTGGAACACCGGGGAGCTGTTTTTT

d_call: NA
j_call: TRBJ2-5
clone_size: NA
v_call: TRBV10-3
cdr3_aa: CAISTGYQETQYF
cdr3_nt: TGTGCCATCAGCACAGGGTACCAAGAGACCCAGTACTTC

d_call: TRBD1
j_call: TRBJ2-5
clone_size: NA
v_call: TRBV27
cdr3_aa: CASSYLGQAETQYF
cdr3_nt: TGTGCCAGCAGTTATTTGGGACAGGCTGAGACCCAGTACTTC

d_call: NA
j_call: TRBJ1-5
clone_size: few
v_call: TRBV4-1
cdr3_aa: CASSPGGASQPQHF
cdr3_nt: TGCGCCAGCAGCCCTGGTGGGGCAAGTCAGCCCCAGCATTTT

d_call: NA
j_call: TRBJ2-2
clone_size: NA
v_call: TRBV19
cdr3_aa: CASSIIEVRANTGELFF
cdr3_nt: TGTGCCAGTAGTATTATCGAGGTCAGAGCGAACACCGGGGAGCTGTTTTTT

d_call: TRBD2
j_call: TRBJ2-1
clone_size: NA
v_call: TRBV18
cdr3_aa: CASSRTSGTGYNEQFF
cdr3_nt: TGTGCCAGCTCACGGACTAGCGGGACTGGCTACAATGAGCAGTTCTTC

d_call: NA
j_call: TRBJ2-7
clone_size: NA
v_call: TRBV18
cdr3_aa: CASSPTPRSSYEQYF
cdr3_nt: TGTGCCAGCTCACCAACCCCGCGGAGCTCCTACGAGCAGTACTTC

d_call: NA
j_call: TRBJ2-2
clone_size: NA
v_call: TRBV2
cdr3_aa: CASRSQGSGGELFF
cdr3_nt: TGTGCCAGCAGGAGCCAGGGGTCAGGCGGGGAGCTGTTTTTT

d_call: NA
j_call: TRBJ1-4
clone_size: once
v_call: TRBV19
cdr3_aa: CASSRGRTADNEKLFF
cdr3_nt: TGTGCCAGTAGCAGGGGACGGACAGCCGATAATGAAAAACTGTTTTTT

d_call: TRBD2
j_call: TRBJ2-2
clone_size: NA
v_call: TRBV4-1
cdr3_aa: CASSQDGGTSGRGITGELFF
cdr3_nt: TGCGCCAGCAGCCAAGATGGGGGGACTAGCGGGAGAGGAATCACCGGGGAGCTGTTTTTT

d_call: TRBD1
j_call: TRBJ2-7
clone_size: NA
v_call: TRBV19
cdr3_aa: CASSIGTAQSGEQYF
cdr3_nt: TGTGCCAGTAGTATTGGGACAGCCCAGTCAGGCGAGCAGTACTTC

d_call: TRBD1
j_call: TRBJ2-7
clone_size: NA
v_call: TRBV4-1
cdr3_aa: CASSLRQGSTYEQYF
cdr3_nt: TGCGCCAGCAGCCTAAGACAGGGTTCCACCTACGAGCAGTACTTC

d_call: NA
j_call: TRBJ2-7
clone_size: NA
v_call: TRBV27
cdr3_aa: CASSLSRAYEQYF
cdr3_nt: TGTGCCAGCAGTTTATCCCGCGCCTACGAGCAGTACTTC

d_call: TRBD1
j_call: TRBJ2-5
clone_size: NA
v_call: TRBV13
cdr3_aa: CASSSRDSQTETQYF
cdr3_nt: TGTGCCAGCAGCTCGAGGGACAGCCAGACAGAGACCCAGTACTTC

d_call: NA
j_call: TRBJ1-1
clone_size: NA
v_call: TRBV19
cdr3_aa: CASNRVDILNTEAFF
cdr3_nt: TGTGCCAGTAATCGTGTGGACATCCTGAACACTGAAGCTTTCTTT